This T cell receptor beta chain was retrieved from a study of blood T cell repertoires in COVID-19. Original processing methods: Estimates of nucleated cell counts were drawn from the amplification of reference gene primers. The data were produced by immunoSEQ multiplex PCR, yet TCRdb's version contains in-frame clones alone and is incomplete. From that table come the V and J calls and clone size; the DNA was used to work out D and trimming. The table includes 120,000 to 150,000 clones, roughly 85% detected once. The germline V gene has CDR1 SEHNR and CDR2 FQNEAQ (reference sequence). This CDR3 has 13 amino acids. Trimming left V 6 bases short and J 4 bases short, with 13 bases between.

The TCR comes from a woman aged 55-69 years with COVID-19, enrolled during active disease. The genes are TRBV7-9 and TRBJ2-7; perhaps TRBD1 as D (6 bases). Sequenced: peripheral blood. This CDR3 is CASSPIQGYEQYF. CDR3 coding DNA: TGTGCCAGCAGTCCTATACAGGGTTACGAGCAGTACTTC.